Below, one TCR beta chain is given with its context. As for the donors, each was a healthy bone marrow donor. This CDR3 comprises 13 residues. Germline V gives CDR1 SGHRS, CDR2 YFSETQ. Trimming took 0 bases from V and 8 from J; bases not matched to a gene: 2. The entry originates in a study of cytomegalovirus exposure and HLA in healthy donors. About the study: Previous work identified 90 million to 130 million unique TCR beta sequences from roughly 170 million T cells. From HLA-typed donors, an early data release held around 85 million unique TCRs.

PCR primers comprised 60 Vbeta and 13 Jbeta primers. Assay used: immunoSEQ multiplex PCR; TCRdb lists only in-frame clones, some missing. The sample shows about 180,000 clones, about four fifths of them seen only once. The TCR originated in a woman between 45 and 65 years old in good health and CMV-seronegative. Sequenced input: PBMCs. The genes are TRBV5-1 and TRBJ2-1; 7 nucleotides align to TRBD1. CDR3 DNA: TGCGCCAGCAGCTTGGACAGGGGCGATGAGCAGTTCTTC. This sequence encodes CASSLDRGDEQFF.